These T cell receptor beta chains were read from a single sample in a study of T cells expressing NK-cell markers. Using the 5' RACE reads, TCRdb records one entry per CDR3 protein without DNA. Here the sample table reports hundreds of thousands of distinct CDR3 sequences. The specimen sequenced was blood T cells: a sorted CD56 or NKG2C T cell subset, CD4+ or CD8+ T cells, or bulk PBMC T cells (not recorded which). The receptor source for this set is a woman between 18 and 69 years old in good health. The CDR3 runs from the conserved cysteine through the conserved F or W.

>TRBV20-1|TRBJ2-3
CSAVNGVTDTQYF
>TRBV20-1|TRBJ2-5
CSAREGGPQETQYF
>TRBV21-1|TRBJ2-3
CASSPMGGHPTDTQYF
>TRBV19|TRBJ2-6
CASTEVVSGANVLTF
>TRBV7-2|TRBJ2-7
CASSLAGTADYEQYF
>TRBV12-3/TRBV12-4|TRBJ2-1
CASSWRNEQFF
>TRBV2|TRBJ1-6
CASRDGSSYNSPLHF
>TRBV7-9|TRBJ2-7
CASSLDGGGGYEQYF
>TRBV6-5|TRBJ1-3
CASSYSPDSGNTIYF
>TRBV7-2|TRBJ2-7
CASSLGGGVITYEQYF
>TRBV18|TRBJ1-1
CASSPGHGMNTEAFF
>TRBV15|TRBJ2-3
CATSGRLAQGTDTQYF
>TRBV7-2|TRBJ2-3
CASSGRGRTDTQYF
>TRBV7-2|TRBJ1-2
CASSTAGMGYTF
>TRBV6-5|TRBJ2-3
CASSFRGAPADTQYF
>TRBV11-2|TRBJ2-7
CASSLRDYLYEQYF
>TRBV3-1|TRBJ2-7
CASSRLLETSGPEF
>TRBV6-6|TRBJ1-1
CASSYEEDTEAFF